The subject of this entry is one TCR beta chain. No antigen is known for it. CDR3 length: 15 residues. Germline V gene lookup returns CDR1 SGHRS and CDR2 YFSETQ. V was clipped by 4 bases and J by 5 bases; unmatched bases: 7. Researchers divided each subset's genomic DNA evenly across several immunoSEQ plates. Here immunoSEQ multiplex PCR was the method, and the copy in TCRdb shows in-frame clones only, minus some. The table includes fewer than 1 million clones, approximately 97% detected once. Positive CCR7 selection of CD45RO-negative cells yielded the naive CD8 cells, and terminally differentiated effector memory CD45RA+ cells were excluded. The record originates from a study of shared clonotypes between healthy human individuals. The wider study: Plates per donor: three CD4 naive, three CD4 memory, two CD8 naive, one CD8 memory.

Findings and caveats of the study: Clonotype sharing among donors was thought likely to change with sequencing depth. Few donors limited the genetic and exposure-history diversity represented.

J is TRBJ1-1 and V is TRBV5-1, with 11 bases identical to TRBD1. The receptor's source is a man under 40 in good health. Sequenced material: naive CD8+ T cells sorted from blood. This CDR3 is CASSEGQGADTEAFF. The CDR3 DNA is TGCGCCAGCAGCGAAGGACAGGGGGCTGATACTGAAGCTTTCTTT.